The source of this TCR beta chain is a study of T cells in Graves' hyperthyroidism and ophthalmopathy. V lost 4 bases and J lost 2, with 12 bases in between. This CDR3 region has 14 residues. Germline V gene data show CDR1 as SGHDN and CDR2 as FVKESK. RNA transcripts were the template for amplifying TCR beta CDR3 regions. When the TCR CDR3 underwent first-round RT-PCR, the HTBI primer set was used. MiXCR, run by TCRdb on the multiplex PCR reads, gives a single entry per CDR3 protein. The sample yields 650,000 to 850,000 distinct CDR3 sequences, about 19% seen once. This clonotype was counted a few times.

This chain joins TRBV14 and TRBJ2-7, with D perhaps TRBD1 (6 bases). Sample: blood. This TCR was recovered from a woman aged 50 to 60 with Graves' hyperthyroidism that later progressed to Graves' ophthalmopathy. Here the CDR3 DNA reads TGTGCCAGCAGCCCGTCCTGGGACACCTACGAGCAGTACTTC. Translated: CASSPSWDTYEQYF.